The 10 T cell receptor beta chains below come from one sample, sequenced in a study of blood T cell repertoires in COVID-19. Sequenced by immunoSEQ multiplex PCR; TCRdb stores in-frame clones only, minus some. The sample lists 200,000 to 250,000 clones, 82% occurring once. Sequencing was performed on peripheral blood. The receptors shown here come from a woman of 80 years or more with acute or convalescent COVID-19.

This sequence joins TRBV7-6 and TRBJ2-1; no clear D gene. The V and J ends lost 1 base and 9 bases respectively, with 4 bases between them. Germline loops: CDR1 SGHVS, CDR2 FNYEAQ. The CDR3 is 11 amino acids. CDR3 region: CASSLDSEQFF. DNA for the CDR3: TGTGCCAGCAGCTTAGACTCTGAGCAGTTCTTC.

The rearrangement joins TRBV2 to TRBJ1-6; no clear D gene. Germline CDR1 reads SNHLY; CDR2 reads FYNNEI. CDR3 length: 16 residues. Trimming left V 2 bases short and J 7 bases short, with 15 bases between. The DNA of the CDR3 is TGTGCCAGCAGTGAACGGGCAGGACTCGTGAATTCACCCCTCCACTTT. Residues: CASSERAGLVNSPLHF.

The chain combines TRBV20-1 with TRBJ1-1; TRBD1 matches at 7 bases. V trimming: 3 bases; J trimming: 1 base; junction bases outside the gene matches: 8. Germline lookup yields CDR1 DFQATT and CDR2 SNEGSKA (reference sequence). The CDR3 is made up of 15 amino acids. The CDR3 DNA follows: TGCAGTGCTAGTCAGGGGGATCGGAGGAACACTGAAGCTTTCTTT. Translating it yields CSASQGDRRNTEAFF.

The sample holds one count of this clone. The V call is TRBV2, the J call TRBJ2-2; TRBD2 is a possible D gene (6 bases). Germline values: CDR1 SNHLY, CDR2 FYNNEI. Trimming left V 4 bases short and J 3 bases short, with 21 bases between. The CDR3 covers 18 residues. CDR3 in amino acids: CASSVIHLGGTDTGELFF. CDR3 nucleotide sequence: TGTGCCAGCAGTGTAATACACTTGGGGGGTACCGACACCGGGGAGCTGTTTTTT.

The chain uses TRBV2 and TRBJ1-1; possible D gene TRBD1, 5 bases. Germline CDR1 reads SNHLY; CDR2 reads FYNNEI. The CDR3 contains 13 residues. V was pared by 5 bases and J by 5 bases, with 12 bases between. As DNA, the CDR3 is TGTGCCAGCAGTCGCACGGGGGGGACTGAAGCTTTCTTT. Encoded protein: CASSRTGGTEAFF. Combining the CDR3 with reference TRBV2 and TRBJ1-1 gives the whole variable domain EPEVTQTPSHQVTQMGQEVILRCVPISNHLYFYWYRQILGQKVEFLVSFYNNEISEKSEIFDDQFSVERPDGSNFTLKIRSTKLEDSAMYFCASSRTGGTEAFFGQGTRLTVV.

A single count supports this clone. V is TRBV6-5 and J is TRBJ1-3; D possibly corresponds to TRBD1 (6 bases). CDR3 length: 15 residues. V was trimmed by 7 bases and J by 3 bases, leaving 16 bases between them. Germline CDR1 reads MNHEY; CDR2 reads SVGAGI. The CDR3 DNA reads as TGTGCCAGCAATAGGGACACTTTAAATGGAAACACCATATATTTT. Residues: CASNRDTLNGNTIYF.

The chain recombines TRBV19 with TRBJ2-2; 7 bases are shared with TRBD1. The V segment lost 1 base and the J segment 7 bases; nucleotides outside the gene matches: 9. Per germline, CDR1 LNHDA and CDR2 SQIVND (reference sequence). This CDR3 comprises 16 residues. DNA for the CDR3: TGTGCCAGTAGTATAGGGGAGACAGGGATTAGCGGGGAGCTGTTTTTT. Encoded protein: CASSIGETGISGELFF.

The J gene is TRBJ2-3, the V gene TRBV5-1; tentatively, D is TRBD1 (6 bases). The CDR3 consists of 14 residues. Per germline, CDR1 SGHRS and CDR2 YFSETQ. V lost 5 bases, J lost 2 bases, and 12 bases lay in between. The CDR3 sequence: CASSWTDLTDTQYF. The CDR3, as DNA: TGCGCCAGCAGTTGGACAGATCTCACAGATACGCAGTATTTT.

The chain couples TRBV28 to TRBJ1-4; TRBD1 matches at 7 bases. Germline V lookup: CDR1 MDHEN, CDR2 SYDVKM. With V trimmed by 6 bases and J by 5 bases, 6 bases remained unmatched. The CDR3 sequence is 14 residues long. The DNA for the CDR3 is TGTGCCAGCAGGTCAGGGGGATCAAATGAAAAACTGTTTTTT. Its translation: CASRSGGSNEKLFF.

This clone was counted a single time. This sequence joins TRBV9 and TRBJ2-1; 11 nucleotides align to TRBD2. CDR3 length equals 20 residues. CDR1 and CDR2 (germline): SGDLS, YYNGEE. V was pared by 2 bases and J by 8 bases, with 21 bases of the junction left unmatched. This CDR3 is CASSVRGGLAGGLGQDEQFF. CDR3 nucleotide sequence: TGTGCCAGCAGCGTCCGGGGTGGGCTAGCGGGGGGCCTAGGGCAGGATGAGCAGTTCTTC.